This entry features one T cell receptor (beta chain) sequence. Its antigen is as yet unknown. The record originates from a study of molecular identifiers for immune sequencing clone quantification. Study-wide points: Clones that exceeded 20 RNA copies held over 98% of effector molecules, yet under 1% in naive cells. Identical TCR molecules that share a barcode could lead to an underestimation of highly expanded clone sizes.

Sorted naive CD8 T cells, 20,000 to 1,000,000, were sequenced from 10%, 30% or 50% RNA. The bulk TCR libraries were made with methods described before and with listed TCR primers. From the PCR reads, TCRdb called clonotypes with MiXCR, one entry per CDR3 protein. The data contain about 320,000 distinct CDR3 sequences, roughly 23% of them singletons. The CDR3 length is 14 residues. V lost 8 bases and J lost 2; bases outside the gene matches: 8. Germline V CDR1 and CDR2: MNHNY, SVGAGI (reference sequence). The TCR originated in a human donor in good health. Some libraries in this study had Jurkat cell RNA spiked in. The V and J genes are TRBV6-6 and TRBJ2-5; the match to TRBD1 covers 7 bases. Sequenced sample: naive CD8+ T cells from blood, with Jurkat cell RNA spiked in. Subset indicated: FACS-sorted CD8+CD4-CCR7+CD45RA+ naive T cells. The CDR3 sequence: CASVRGREQETQYF. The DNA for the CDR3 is TGTGCCAGCGTAAGGGGGCGCGAACAAGAGACCCAGTACTTC.